The 25 T cell receptor beta chains reported below all come from one sample, sequenced in a study of blood T cells in healthy people across ages. Together with a sample-barcoded 5' primer, a J-beta primer mix was included in a second PCR lasting 7 to 11 cycles. Each CDR3 protein is one row after TCRdb ran MiXCR on the 5' RACE reads. The sample lists around 1,000,000 distinct CDR3 sequences; 35% to 40% were seen once. Input material: blood. These receptors all come from a man aged 18 to 29 in good health.

This rearrangement joins TRBV20-1 to TRBJ1-2; TRBD1 is a possible D gene (5 bases). Trimming pared 6 bases from V and 2 bases from J, leaving 16 bases between. This CDR3 is built from 14 residues. Per germline, CDR1 DFQATT and CDR2 SNEGSKA (reference sequence). CDR3 loop: CSAPPGGKNYGYTF. As DNA, the CDR3 is TGCAGTGCCCCCCCGGGGGGGAAAAACTATGGCTACACCTTC.

V is TRBV5-1 and J is TRBJ2-2; 9 nucleotides agree with TRBD1. This CDR3 contains 15 residues. CDR1 is SGHRS and CDR2 is YFSETQ in the germline V gene. The junction had 4 bases not matched to a gene; V was cut back by 3 bases and J by 4 bases. The CDR3 sequence: CASSSGTGFTGELFF. The DNA for the CDR3 is TGCGCCAGCAGCTCCGGGACAGGGTTCACCGGGGAGCTGTTTTTT.

In its sample, this clonotype was seen a few times. V gene TRBV7-2 combines with J gene TRBJ2-3; D gene uncertain. The CDR3 contains 15 residues. Germline CDR1 SGHTA, CDR2 FQGNSA. V was cut by 5 bases and J by 0 bases, with 12 bases left in between. CDR3 sequence reads: CASSPTVGSTDTQYF. For the CDR3, the DNA is TGTGCCAGCAGCCCAACCGTGGGGAGCACAGATACGCAGTATTTT.

This chain joins TRBV6-2 or TRBV6-3 and TRBJ2-7; no definite D call. The CDR3 loop spans 13 amino acids. CDR1 is MNHEY and CDR2 is SVGEGT in the germline V gene. Trimming left V 2 bases short and J 0 bases short, with 5 bases between. This CDR3 reads CASSYGHSYEQYF. CDR3 DNA sequence: TGTGCCAGCAGTTACGGCCACTCCTACGAGCAGTACTTC.

The chain combines TRBV10-3 with TRBJ1-4; no clear D. The CDR3 length is 13 residues. Looked up from germline, CDR1 is ENHRY and CDR2 is SYGVKD. Trimming stripped 8 bases from V and 3 bases from J, with 10 bases between. Here the CDR3 reads CAIARAANEKLFF. DNA for the CDR3: TGTGCCATCGCGAGGGCGGCTAATGAAAAACTGTTTTTT.

This chain joins TRBV2 and TRBJ1-4; the D is unclear. Trimming cost V 8 bases and J 8 bases, with 9 bases left between them. Germline loops: CDR1 SNHLY, CDR2 FYNNEI. The CDR3 loop spans 11 amino acids. This chain's CDR3 is CASRVGEKLFF. CDR3 bases: TGTGCCAGCCGTGTAGGAGAAAAACTGTTTTTT.

The chain carries TRBV5-1 and TRBJ1-4; 8 nucleotides align to TRBD1. The trim removed 3 bases at V and 7 bases at J, leaving 8 bases unmatched. Germline loops: CDR1 SGHRS, CDR2 YFSETQ. The length of the CDR3 is 15 residues. In DNA, the CDR3 is TGCGCCAGCAGCTCTGGAGACAGGGGCGGTGAAAAACTGTTTTTT. It codes for CASSSGDRGGEKLFF.

The V gene is TRBV4-2, the J gene TRBJ1-2, with TRBD1 matching over 8 bases. Germline V gives CDR1 LGHNA, CDR2 YNFKEQ. The CDR3 sequence is 15 residues long. V shed 0 bases and J 4 bases; nucleotides not matched to a gene: 4. As DNA, the CDR3 is TGTGCCAGCAGCCAAGAATGGGGGACAGGCTATGGCTACACCTTC. This gives the protein CASSQEWGTGYGYTF.

The chain's CDR3 is CASSERFAGELFF. In DNA, the CDR3 is TGTGCCAGCAGTGAAAGGTTCGCCGGGGAGCTGTTTTTT. This chain joins TRBV6-4 and TRBJ2-2; D remains unclear. CDR1 is MRHNA and CDR2 is SNTAGT in the germline V gene. The CDR3 consists of 13 residues. Trimming left V 3 bases short and J 6 bases short, with 8 bases between.

The chain joins TRBV27 to TRBJ1-1, with 10 positions matching TRBD1. V trimming: 5 bases; J trimming: 11 bases; junction bases outside the gene matches: 5. CDR1 and CDR2 from the germline V gene are MNHEY and SMNVEV (reference sequence). This CDR3 contains 12 residues. The CDR3 DNA reads as TGTGCCAGCAGTCAGGGACAGGGGAATGCTTTCTTT. Amino acid sequence: CASSQGQGNAFF.

This clonotype was detected a few times. In nucleotides, the CDR3 is TGCAGTGCTAGCTCTAGCCTAGACTCTGGGGCCAACGTCCTGACTTTC. Amino acid sequence: CSASSSLDSGANVLTF. The chain is built from TRBV20-1 and TRBJ2-6, with D possibly TRBD2 on 5 matching bases. The CDR3 is made up of 16 amino acids. The germline V and J ends were trimmed by 3 bases and 0 bases, with 12 bases remaining between them. The germline gives CDR1 DFQATT, CDR2 SNEGSKA (reference sequence).

This clonotype was seen a few times. The chain couples TRBV3-1 to TRBJ2-4, with TRBD2 matching over 8 bases. Germline lookup yields CDR1 LGHDT and CDR2 YNNKEL (reference sequence). This CDR3 contains 17 residues. With V trimmed by 4 bases and J by 3 bases, 11 bases remained unmatched. Here the CDR3 reads CASSPNRGGRDKNIQYF. CDR3 nucleotide sequence: TGTGCCAGCAGCCCTAACCGGGGGGGCCGAGACAAAAACATTCAGTACTTC.

V usage is TRBV6-1 and J usage is TRBJ1-5; 7 nucleotides agree with TRBD1. The V gene end was trimmed by 4 bases and the J gene end by 8 bases; junction bases not matched to a gene: 5. The CDR3 is 13 amino acids. CDR1 and CDR2 (germline): MNHNS, SASEGT. CDR3 region: CASSGQGLEPQHF. The CDR3 DNA reads TGTGCCAGCAGTGGACAGGGACTGGAGCCCCAGCATTTT.

This chain links TRBV6-2 or TRBV6-3 with TRBJ2-1; possible D gene TRBD1, 6 bases. CDR3 length: 12 residues. Trimming removed 10 bases at V and 10 bases at J, with 17 bases between. The germline V gene encodes CDR1 MNHEY and CDR2 SVGEGT. CDR3 DNA: TGTGCCAACACCCCAGTTGGGGGCGAGCAGTTCTTC. As protein: CANTPVGGEQFF.

This clonotype was found a few times. The chain carries TRBV5-1 and TRBJ1-5, with TRBD1 matching 7 bases. Per the germline V gene, CDR1 is SGHRS and CDR2 is YFSETQ. The V segment lost 0 bases and the J segment 3 bases; nucleotides outside the gene matches: 3. The CDR3 is 15 amino acids. The CDR3 DNA reads as TGCGCCAGCAGCTTGGCAGGGGGGGACAATCAGCCCCAGCATTTT. It is translated as CASSLAGGDNQPQHF.

The chain recombines TRBV10-3 with TRBJ1-2; no definite D call. The CDR3 consists of 15 residues. Between the trimmed V and J ends, which lost 2 bases and 6 bases, there was a span of 16 bases. The germline gives CDR1 ENHRY, CDR2 SYGVKD. The CDR3: CAISEPKRELNGYTF. The CDR3 bases are TGTGCCATCAGTGAGCCAAAACGCGAACTTAATGGCTACACCTTC.

The chain couples TRBV6-5 to TRBJ2-5; D uncertain. V was shortened by 2 bases and J by 5 bases, with 15 bases between the two germline ends. This CDR3 comprises 15 residues. Germline V gives CDR1 MNHEY, CDR2 SVGAGI. The CDR3 is CASSYAHGRRETQYF. The CDR3 nucleotides are TGTGCCAGCAGTTACGCTCATGGCAGGCGGGAGACCCAGTACTTC.

This sequence joins TRBV7-3 and TRBJ1-1; D possibly corresponds to TRBD1 (5 bases). Per germline, CDR1 SGHTA and CDR2 FQGTGA. This CDR3 contains 14 residues. V gave up 7 bases and J gave up 4 bases, with 16 bases separating them. The CDR3 protein is CASTVGGASTEAFF. The CDR3, as DNA: TGTGCCAGCACTGTAGGAGGGGCGAGCACTGAAGCTTTCTTT.

This clonotype was counted many times. The V call is TRBV5-1, the J call TRBJ2-3, with D perhaps matching TRBD1 (6 bases). Germline V lookup: CDR1 SGHRS, CDR2 YFSETQ. V was cut by 8 bases and J by 0 bases, with 10 bases left in between. This CDR3 is built from 13 residues. DNA for the CDR3: TGCGCCAGTCAAGACAGGAGCACAGATACGCAGTATTTT. Its translation: CASQDRSTDTQYF.

This clonotype came up many times. V is TRBV27 and J is TRBJ2-1, with 7 nucleotides matching TRBD1. The germline CDR1 and CDR2 sequences are MNHEY and SMNVEV (reference sequence). Trimming took 8 bases from V and 6 from J; bases not matched to a gene: 10. The CDR3 is 14 residues long. CDR3 residues: CASRGRKGANEQFF. The CDR3 coding sequence is TGTGCCAGCCGGGGACGAAAGGGGGCCAATGAGCAGTTCTTC.

This chain joins TRBV6-6 and TRBJ1-1; D gene uncertain. This CDR3 contains 14 residues. The germline gives CDR1 MNHNY, CDR2 SVGAGI (reference sequence). V was shortened by 6 bases and J by 6 bases, with 17 bases between the two germline ends. CDR3 residues: CASRERWRDPEAFF. In nucleotides, the CDR3 is TGTGCCAGCAGGGAGAGGTGGAGGGATCCTGAAGCTTTCTTT.

The rearrangement joins TRBV20-1 to TRBJ2-2, with D unresolved. CDR1 is DFQATT, CDR2 SNEGSKA, per germline (reference sequence). Trimming left V 0 bases short and J 7 bases short, with 6 bases between. CDR3 length: 12 residues. The CDR3 loop reads CSARDANGELFF. CDR3 bases: TGCAGTGCTAGAGATGCGAACGGGGAGCTGTTTTTT.

This clonotype has a handful of counts. The gene calls are TRBV4-3 and TRBJ2-7, with 9 bases fitting TRBD1. J lost 4 bases, V lost 4 bases, and 8 bases had no gene match. The CDR3 has 15 residues. Germline V CDR1 and CDR2: LGHNA, YSLEER. CDR3 DNA: TGCGCCAGCAGCCTAACAGGGGGCGCCGTTTACGAGCAGTACTTC. Translation: CASSLTGGAVYEQYF.

In its sample, this clonotype was seen a few times. This chain connects TRBV13 to TRBJ2-2; no clear D. Germline CDR1 PRHDT, CDR2 FYEKMQ (reference sequence). V lost 10 bases, J lost 2 bases, and 8 bases lay in between. The CDR3 is made up of 12 amino acids. The CDR3 sequence: CATLTNTGELFF. In DNA, the CDR3 is TGTGCCACCCTTACTAACACCGGGGAGCTGTTTTTT. The variable domain in full, completed from reference TRBV13 and TRBJ2-2, reads AAGVIQSPRHLIKEKRETATLKCYPIPRHDTVYWYQQGPGQDPQFLISFYEKMQSDKGSIPDRFSAQQFSDYHSELNMSSLELGDSALYFCATLTNTGELFFGEGSRLTVL.

CDR3 sequence: CASSLTGSGYGYTF. Here the CDR3 DNA reads TGCGCCAGCAGCTTGACAGGATCCGGCTATGGCTACACCTTC. The rearrangement uses TRBV5-1 and TRBJ1-2; D is perhaps TRBD1 (5 bases). The CDR3 consists of 14 residues. Trimming took 1 base from V and 4 from J, leaving 11 bases between them. Germline CDR1 reads SGHRS; CDR2 reads YFSETQ.